This T cell receptor beta chain was found in a study of blood T cell repertoires in COVID-19. As for the study in general: Sources were T cells, B-cell-depleted T cells, or PBMCs; the material itself was cDNA or gDNA.

As handled by the study authors: The assay estimated nucleated cells by amplifying reference gene primers. Clones were sequenced by immunoSEQ multiplex PCR, and TCRdb holds only the in-frame ones, with some missing. The V and J calls and clone size are taken from that table; D and trimming were inferred from the DNA. The data contain roughly 150,000 clones, roughly 87% of them singletons. V lost 1 base to trimming and J lost 2 bases; unmatched junction nucleotides: 6. The CDR3 is 16 residues long. CDR1 is SGHTA and CDR2 is FQGNSA in the germline V gene. Sequencing input: peripheral blood. This clonotype was sampled from a human donor in a cohort sampled during active COVID-19. This rearrangement joins TRBV7-2 to TRBJ2-7, with 9 bases identical to TRBD1. The CDR3: CASSLGGGTGTYEQYF. CDR3 DNA: TGTGCCAGCAGCTTAGGAGGGGGGACAGGGACCTACGAGCAGTACTTC.